This is a list of T cell receptor beta chains from one sample in a study of blood T cell repertoires in COVID-19. The table came from immunoSEQ multiplex PCR; TCRdb's copy has only in-frame clones and leaves some out. Here the sample spans about 130,000 clones, approximately 90% being singletons. The sample taken for sequencing was peripheral blood. The source of these receptors is a man aged 45-65 years with COVID-19, enrolled during active disease. The CDR3 runs from the conserved cysteine through the conserved F or W. D genes are given only for firm matches. Only part of the rows carry a size: once, few, many, or a class if the clone is expanded.

J | D | V | size | DNA | CDR3
TRBJ1-1 | TRBD1 | TRBV7-2 | . | TGTGCCAGCAGCCATGGACAGGGTCTGGCTGAAGCTTTCTTT | CASSHGQGLAEAFF
TRBJ1-5 | TRBD1 | TRBV7-8 | few | TGTGCCAGCAGGGGACAGGGAGGCACTCAGCCCCAGCATTTT | CASRGQGGTQPQHF
TRBJ1-1 | . | TRBV19 | few | TGTGCCAGTAGTATAGCGGGTTCGATGACTGAAGCTTTCTTT | CASSIAGSMTEAFF
TRBJ2-3 | . | TRBV2 | . | TGTGCCAGCAGTGACAAACTTACTACGCAGTATTTT | CASSDKLTTQYF
TRBJ2-3 | . | TRBV27 | . | TGTGCCAGCAGTTTATCGGCTTGGGGGGAAGACGGAACAGATACGCAGTATTTT | CASSLSAWGEDGTDTQYF
TRBJ2-7 | TRBD1 | TRBV5-4 | once | TGTGCCAGCAGCTTGGACGGGACAGGGGTATACGAGCAGTACTTC | CASSLDGTGVYEQYF
TRBJ2-1 | . | TRBV11-3 | few | TGTGCCAGCAGCTTGAACAGGGTCCATGAGCAGTTCTTC | CASSLNRVHEQFF
TRBJ2-3 | TRBD2 | TRBV7-9 | . | TGTGCCAGCAGCTTAAGAGGTAGCGGGAGCACAGATACGCAGTATTTT | CASSLRGSGSTDTQYF
TRBJ2-4 | . | TRBV5-1 | . | TGCGCCAGCAGCTTGGATGCAGGAAAAAACATTCAGTACTTC | CASSLDAGKNIQYF
TRBJ1-1 | . | TRBV4-3 | . | TGCGCCAGCAGACAGACCATGAACACTGAAGCTTTCTTT | CASRQTMNTEAFF
TRBJ2-5 | TRBD2 | TRBV28 | . | TGTGCCAGCATCGCAGCGGGGGGCCAAGAGACCCAGTACTTC | CASIAAGGQETQYF
TRBJ1-2 | . | TRBV7-9 | . | TGTGCCAGCAGCGGCACCAATGACAGGAACTATGGCTACACCTTC | CASSGTNDRNYGYTF
TRBJ2-7 | . | TRBV5-4 | . | TGTGCCAGCAGCCTTGCAGGCGGACTAGAGCAGTACTTC | CASSLAGGLEQYF
TRBJ1-4 | TRBD1 | TRBV5-1 | . | TGCGCCAGCAGCTCCGGGACAGTTCCCGAAAAACTGTTTTTT | CASSSGTVPEKLFF
TRBJ2-2 | . | TRBV30 | . | TGTGCATGGAGCAGTATCGCCGCCGGGGAGCTGTTTTTT | CAWSSIAAGELFF
TRBJ1-5 | . | TRBV30 | . | TGTGCCTGGAGTCGCGGGGTCCAGCCCCAGCATTTT | CAWSRGVQPQHF
TRBJ2-7 | . | TRBV19 | . | TGTGCCAGTAGTATAGCCCTTTCGAGGGAGACGTCCTACGAGCAGTACTTC | CASSIALSRETSYEQYF
TRBJ1-6 | . | TRBV13 | . | TGTGCCAGCAGAGTTAGCGCGGAATCCTATAATTCACCCCTCCACTTT | CASRVSAESYNSPLHF
TRBJ2-5 | TRBD2 | TRBV5-4 | . | TGTGCCAGCAGCGGCGGACTAGCGGGGCAAGAGACCCAGTACTTC | CASSGGLAGQETQYF
TRBJ2-1 | . | TRBV24-1 | . | TGTGCCACCAGTGACCGAGATGAGCAGTTCTTC | CATSDRDEQFF
TRBJ2-2 | . | TRBV7-2 | . | TGTGCCAGCAGCTTAAGTAAACAGGAGGGTCGGCCCGGGGAGCTGTTTTTT | CASSLSKQEGRPGELFF
TRBJ1-1 | . | TRBV5-1 | . | TGCGCCAGCAGCTGGACGAGAGGGGGCACTGAAGCTTTCTTT | CASSWTRGGTEAFF
TRBJ1-1 | . | TRBV30 | . | TGTGCCTGGAGTCCGTTCGGACATAACACTGAAGCTTTCTTT | CAWSPFGHNTEAFF
TRBJ2-5 | TRBD2 | TRBV3-1/TRBV3-2 | . | TGTGCCAGCAGTTTAGCGGGAGGCCAAGAGACCCAGTACTTC | CASSLAGGQETQYF
TRBJ2-1 | . | TRBV13 | . | TGTGCCAGCAGCTTCAACTCCTACAATGAGCAGTTCTTC | CASSFNSYNEQFF
TRBJ1-5 | . | TRBV24-1 | few | TGTGCCACCAGTGACTCTGACAAGAGCAATCAGCCCCAGCATTTT | CATSDSDKSNQPQHF
TRBJ2-1 | TRBD2 | TRBV5-1 | . | TGCGCCAGCAGCTCACACTCTAGCGGGAGCGCGAATGAGCAGTTCTTC | CASSSHSSGSANEQFF
TRBJ2-1 | TRBD1 | TRBV7-2 | . | TGTGCCAGCAGCTTAGATAGTGGGACCGACAGGGCAAATGAGCAGTTCTTC | CASSLDSGTDRANEQFF
TRBJ1-1 | TRBD1 | TRBV29-1 | once | TGCAGCGTCATAGGACAGGTTTTGAACACTGAAGCTTTCTTT | CSVIGQVLNTEAFF
TRBJ1-5 | . | TRBV19 | . | TGTGCCAGTAGTATCAACAGGGTACCGGATCAGCCCCAGCATTTT | CASSINRVPDQPQHF
TRBJ1-1 | . | TRBV14 | . | TGTGCCAGCAGCCTACAGGCTACTACTGAAGCTTTCTTT | CASSLQATTEAFF
TRBJ2-5 | . | TRBV30 | . | TGTGCCTGGAGTGGGCTAGGGGTCGGGGAGACCCAGTACTTC | CAWSGLGVGETQYF
TRBJ2-7 | . | TRBV28 | . | TGTGCCAGCACTCCAGGGGCGAGCTGGGACGAGCAGTACTTC | CASTPGASWDEQYF
TRBJ2-1 | . | TRBV2 | . | TGTGCCAGCAGGCCAACAGGTAGCTCCTACAATGAGCAGTTCTTC | CASRPTGSSYNEQFF
TRBJ1-1 | TRBD1 | TRBV5-4 | once | TGTGCCAGCAGCCGGGACAGGGACACTGAAGCTTTCTTT | CASSRDRDTEAFF